This paragraph reports one T cell receptor beta chain. This specimen belongs to a study of blood T cell repertoires in COVID-19. Study as a whole: COVID-19 samples, acute and convalescent, were from the United States, Italy and Spain. The cDNA or gDNA used as material had been derived from T cells, B-cell-depleted T cells, or PBMCs.

Authors' analysis steps: Using reference gene primer amplification, nucleated cell counts were estimated. Method: immunoSEQ multiplex PCR; TCRdb's copy keeps in-frame clones and lacks some. For V, J and clone size, that table is used; D and trimming come from the DNA. The sample consists of about 150,000 clones, roughly nine tenths of them appearing once. Patients of the Seattle cohort, enrolled during active infection, were followed longitudinally. CDR1 MNHEY and CDR2 SVGEGT come from the germline V gene. Trimming removed 0 bases at V and 11 bases at J, with 16 bases between. The CDR3 totals 14 residues.

This sequence was found in a man younger than 30 with COVID-19, enrolled during active disease. V gene TRBV6-2 or TRBV6-3 combines with J gene TRBJ1-1, with D unresolved. What was sequenced was peripheral blood. In nucleotides, the CDR3 is TGTGCCAGCAGTTACTCCCCTTCGGAGAGAGCGGCTTTCTTT. It translates to CASSYSPSERAAFF.